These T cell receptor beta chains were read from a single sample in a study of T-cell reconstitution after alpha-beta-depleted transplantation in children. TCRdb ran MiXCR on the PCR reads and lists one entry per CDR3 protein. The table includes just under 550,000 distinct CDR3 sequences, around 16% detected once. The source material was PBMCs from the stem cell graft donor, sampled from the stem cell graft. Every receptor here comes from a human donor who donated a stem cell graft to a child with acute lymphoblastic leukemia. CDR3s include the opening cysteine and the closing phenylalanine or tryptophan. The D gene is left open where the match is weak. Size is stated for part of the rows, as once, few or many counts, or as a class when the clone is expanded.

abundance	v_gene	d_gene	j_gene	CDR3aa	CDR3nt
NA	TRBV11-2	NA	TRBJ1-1	CASSPYREANTEAFF	TGTGCCAGCAGCCCATACAGGGAGGCGAACACTGAAGCTTTCTTT
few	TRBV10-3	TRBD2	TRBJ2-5	CAISESTSGRDSGTQYF	TGTGCCATCAGTGAGTCGACTAGCGGGAGGGACAGCGGGACCCAGTACTTC
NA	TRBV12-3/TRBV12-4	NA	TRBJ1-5	CASSFLFKGGWSNQPQHF	TGTGCCAGCAGTTTCTTGTTTAAGGGTGGATGGAGCAATCAGCCCCAGCATTTT
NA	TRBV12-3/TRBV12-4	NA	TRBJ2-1	CASRPFMTYNEQFF	TGTGCCAGCAGACCCTTCATGACCTACAATGAGCAGTTCTTC
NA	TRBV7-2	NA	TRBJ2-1	CASSLVPGAYNEQFF	TGTGCCAGCAGCTTAGTACCGGGAGCCTACAATGAGCAGTTCTTC
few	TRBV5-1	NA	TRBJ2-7	CASSSGWGSSYEQYF	TGCGCCAGCAGCTCTGGCTGGGGGAGCTCCTACGAGCAGTACTTC
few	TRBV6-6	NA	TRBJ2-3	CASSRTLVTQYF	TGTGCCAGCAGTCGGACCCTAGTGACGCAGTATTTT
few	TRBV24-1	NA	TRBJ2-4	CATSDYADLAKNIQYF	TGTGCCACCAGTGATTATGCTGACCTAGCCAAAAACATTCAGTACTTC
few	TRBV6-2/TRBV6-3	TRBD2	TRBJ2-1	CASRRAAGLVGPGEQFF	TGTGCCAGCAGAAGGGCAGCCGGACTAGTCGGGCCGGGTGAGCAGTTCTTC
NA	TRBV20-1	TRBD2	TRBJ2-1	CSARKGLANNEQFF	TGCAGTGCTAGAAAGGGACTAGCGAACAATGAGCAGTTCTTC
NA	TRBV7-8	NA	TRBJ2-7	CASSPQPGPQTYEQYF	TGTGCCAGCAGCCCTCAACCGGGACCCCAAACCTACGAGCAGTACTTC
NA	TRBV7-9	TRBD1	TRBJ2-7	CASSGQGGSEQYF	TGTGCCAGCAGCGGACAGGGTGGGAGCGAGCAGTACTTC
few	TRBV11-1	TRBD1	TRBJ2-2	CASSFGGTGGANTGELFF	TGTGCCAGCAGCTTTGGCGGGACAGGGGGCGCGAACACCGGGGAGCTGTTTTTT